The present entry profiles one T cell receptor beta chain with its context. Its antigen is unidentified. Primers for the PCR totalled 60 Vbeta and 13 Jbeta. Libraries were prepared by immunoSEQ multiplex PCR; TCRdb keeps only in-frame clonotypes and omits some of them. There are 95,000 to 100,000 clones in the sample; approximately 72% occur only once, and about 2.1% lies in the top ten. The data were taken from a study of cytomegalovirus exposure and HLA in healthy donors. In the study overall: Early released data had about 85 million unique TCRs, all coming from HLA-typed donors. General study results and limits: Overall, around 160 TCR beta chains were annotated as cytomegalovirus-associated. In all likelihood, a cluster of highly shared sequence variants was a sequencing artifact. Later on, an analysis found that several of the most significant clusters appeared to be linked to common viral pathogens, which included parvovirus B19.

Germline-derived CDR1 and CDR2 are SNHLY and FYNNEI. The ends lost 8 bases at V and 5 bases at J; junction bases unmatched: 10. The length of the CDR3 is 14 residues. The material sequenced was PBMCs. The V gene is TRBV2, the J gene TRBJ2-7, with 9 bases lining up with TRBD2. The sequence was obtained from a woman between 40 and 50 years old in good health and CMV-seronegative. This chain's CDR3 is CASGGREGPDEQYF. The CDR3 bases are TGTGCCAGCGGGGGGCGGGAGGGTCCCGACGAGCAGTACTTC.